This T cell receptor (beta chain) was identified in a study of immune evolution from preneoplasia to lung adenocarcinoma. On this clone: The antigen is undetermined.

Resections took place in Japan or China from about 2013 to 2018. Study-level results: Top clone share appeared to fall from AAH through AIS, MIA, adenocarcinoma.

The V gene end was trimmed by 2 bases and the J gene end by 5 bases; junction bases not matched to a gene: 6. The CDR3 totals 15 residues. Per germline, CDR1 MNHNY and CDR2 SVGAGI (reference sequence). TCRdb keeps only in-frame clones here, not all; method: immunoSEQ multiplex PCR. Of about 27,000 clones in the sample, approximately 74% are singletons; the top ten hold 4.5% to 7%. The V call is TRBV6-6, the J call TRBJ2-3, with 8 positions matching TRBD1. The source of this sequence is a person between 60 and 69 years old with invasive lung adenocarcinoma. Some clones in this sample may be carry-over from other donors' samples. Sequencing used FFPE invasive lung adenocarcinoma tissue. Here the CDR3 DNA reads TGTGCCAGCAGTTACGACAGGGGCCGGGGAGATACGCAGTATTTT. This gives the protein CASSYDRGRGDTQYF.